The following is a T cell receptor (beta chain) sequence with its context. The sample comes from a study of T cell changes during pregnancy in multiple sclerosis. Data came from immunoSEQ multiplex PCR; TCRdb stores just in-frame clones and leaves some out. The sample contains fewer than 45,000 clones, roughly 89% of which appear only once. Germline values: CDR1 LGHNA, CDR2 YNFKEQ. V dropped 3 bases and J dropped 0 bases, with 6 bases sitting between them. This CDR3 has 14 residues. Sequenced here: CD4+ T cells from peripheral blood mononuclear cells, sampled in the first trimester of pregnancy. V gene TRBV4-2 combines with J gene TRBJ2-4; no reliable D call. This TCR was sampled from a female donor with multiple sclerosis, enrolled in a pregnancy study. The DNA of the CDR3 is TGTGCCAGCAGCCAGACTTTAGCCAAAAACATTCAGTACTTC. Protein sequence: CASSQTLAKNIQYF.